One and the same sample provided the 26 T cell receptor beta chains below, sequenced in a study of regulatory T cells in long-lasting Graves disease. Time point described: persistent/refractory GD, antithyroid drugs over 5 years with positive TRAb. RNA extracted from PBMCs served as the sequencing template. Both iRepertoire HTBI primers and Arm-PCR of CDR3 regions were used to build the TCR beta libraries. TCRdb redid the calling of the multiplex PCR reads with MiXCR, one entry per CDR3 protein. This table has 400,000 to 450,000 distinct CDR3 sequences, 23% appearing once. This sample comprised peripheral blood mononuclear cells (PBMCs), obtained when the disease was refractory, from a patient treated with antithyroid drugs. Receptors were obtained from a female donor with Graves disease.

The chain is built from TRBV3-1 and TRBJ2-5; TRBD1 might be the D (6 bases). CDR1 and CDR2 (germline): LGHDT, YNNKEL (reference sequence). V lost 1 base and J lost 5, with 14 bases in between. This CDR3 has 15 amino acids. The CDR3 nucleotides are TGTGCCAGCAGCCAAGCCCGGACAGTGGGCGAGACCCAGTACTTC. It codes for CASSQARTVGETQYF.

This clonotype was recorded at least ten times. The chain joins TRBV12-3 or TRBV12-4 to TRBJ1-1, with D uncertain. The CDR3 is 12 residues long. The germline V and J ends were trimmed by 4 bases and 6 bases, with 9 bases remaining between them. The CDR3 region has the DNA TGTGCCAGCAGTTCTACCGACCCTGAAGCTTTCTTT. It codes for CASSSTDPEAFF.

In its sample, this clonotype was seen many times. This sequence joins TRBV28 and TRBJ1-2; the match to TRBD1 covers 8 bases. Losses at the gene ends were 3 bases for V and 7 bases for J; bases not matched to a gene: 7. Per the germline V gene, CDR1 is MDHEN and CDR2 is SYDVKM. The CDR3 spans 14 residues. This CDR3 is CASSFLDRDIGYTF. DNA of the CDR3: TGTGCCAGCAGTTTCTTGGACAGGGATATTGGCTACACCTTC.

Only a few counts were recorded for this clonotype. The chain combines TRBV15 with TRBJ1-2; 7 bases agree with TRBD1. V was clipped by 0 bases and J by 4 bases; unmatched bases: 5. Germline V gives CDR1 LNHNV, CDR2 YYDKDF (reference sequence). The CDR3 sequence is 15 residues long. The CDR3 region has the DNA TGTGCCACCAGCAGAGACCCGGGACAGACCTATGGCTACACCTTC. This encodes CATSRDPGQTYGYTF.

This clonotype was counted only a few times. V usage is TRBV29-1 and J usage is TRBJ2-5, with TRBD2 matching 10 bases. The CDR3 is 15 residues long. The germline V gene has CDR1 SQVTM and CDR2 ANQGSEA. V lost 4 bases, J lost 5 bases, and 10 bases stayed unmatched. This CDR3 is CSVGTISGGGETQYF. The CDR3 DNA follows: TGCAGCGTTGGAACCATAAGCGGGGGGGGGGAGACCCAGTACTTC.

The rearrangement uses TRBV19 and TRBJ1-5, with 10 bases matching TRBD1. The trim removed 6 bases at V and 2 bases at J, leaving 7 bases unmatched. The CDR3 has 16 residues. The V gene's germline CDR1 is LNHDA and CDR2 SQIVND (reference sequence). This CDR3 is CASRAGDRGGNQPQHF. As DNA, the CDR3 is TGTGCCAGTAGGGCCGGGGACAGGGGCGGCAATCAGCCCCAGCATTTT.

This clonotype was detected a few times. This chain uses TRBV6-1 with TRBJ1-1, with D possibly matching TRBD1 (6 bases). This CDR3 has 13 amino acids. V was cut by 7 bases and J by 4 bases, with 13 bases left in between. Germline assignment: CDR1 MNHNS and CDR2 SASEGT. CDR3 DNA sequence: TGTGCCAGCATCAGGACAGAGGCCACTGAAGCTTTCTTT. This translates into CASIRTEATEAFF.

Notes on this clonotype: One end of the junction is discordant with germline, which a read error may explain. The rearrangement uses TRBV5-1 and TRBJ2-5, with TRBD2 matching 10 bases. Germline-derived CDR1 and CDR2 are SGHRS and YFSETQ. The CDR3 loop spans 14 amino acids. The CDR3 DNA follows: TGCGCCAGCAGCTTGGCCTTGGCTAGCGGGAGTTCCGACTTC. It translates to CASSLALASGSSDF.

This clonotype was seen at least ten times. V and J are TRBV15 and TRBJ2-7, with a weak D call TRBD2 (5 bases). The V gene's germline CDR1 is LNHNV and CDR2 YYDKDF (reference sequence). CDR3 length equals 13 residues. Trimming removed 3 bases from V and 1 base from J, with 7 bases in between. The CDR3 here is CATSSGISYEQYF. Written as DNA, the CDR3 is TGTGCCACCAGCAGCGGGATTTCCTACGAGCAGTACTTC.

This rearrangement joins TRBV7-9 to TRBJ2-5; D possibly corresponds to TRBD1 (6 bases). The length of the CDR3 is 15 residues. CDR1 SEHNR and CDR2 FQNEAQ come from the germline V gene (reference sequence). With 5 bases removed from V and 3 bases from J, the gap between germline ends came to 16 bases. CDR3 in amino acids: CASSAQLTGKETQYF. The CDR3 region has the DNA TGTGCCAGCAGCGCCCAACTCACAGGGAAAGAGACCCAGTACTTC.

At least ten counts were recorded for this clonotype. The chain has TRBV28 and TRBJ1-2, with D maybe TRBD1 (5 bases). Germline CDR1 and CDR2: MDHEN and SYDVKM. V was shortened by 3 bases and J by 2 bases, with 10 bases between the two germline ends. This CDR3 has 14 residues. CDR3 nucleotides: TGTGCCAGCAGTTTTTTCCGGGGCAACTATGGCTACACCTTC. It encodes CASSFFRGNYGYTF.

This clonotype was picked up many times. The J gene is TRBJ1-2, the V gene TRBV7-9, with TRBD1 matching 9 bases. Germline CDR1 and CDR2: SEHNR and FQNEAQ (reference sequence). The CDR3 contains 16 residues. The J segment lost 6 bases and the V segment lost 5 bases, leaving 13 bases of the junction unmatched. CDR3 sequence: CASSSQFGTGRNGYTF. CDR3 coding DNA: TGTGCCAGCAGCAGTCAATTCGGGACAGGGAGGAATGGCTACACCTTC.

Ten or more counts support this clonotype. For the CDR3, the DNA is TGTGCCAGCAGTAGGGGGACGGGCGACTCCTACGAGCAGTACTTC. It specifies CASSRGTGDSYEQYF. The rearrangement links TRBV2 to TRBJ2-7, with a tentative D call TRBD1 (6 bases). Per germline, CDR1 SNHLY and CDR2 FYNNEI. The V gene lost 5 bases and the J gene lost 0 bases, with 14 bases spanning the gap. This CDR3 comprises 15 residues.

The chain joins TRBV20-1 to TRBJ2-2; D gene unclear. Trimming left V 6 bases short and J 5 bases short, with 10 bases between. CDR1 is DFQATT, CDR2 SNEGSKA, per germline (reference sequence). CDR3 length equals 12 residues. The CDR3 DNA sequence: TGCAGTGCAGCTCTGGGGACCGGGGAGCTGTTTTTT. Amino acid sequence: CSAALGTGELFF.

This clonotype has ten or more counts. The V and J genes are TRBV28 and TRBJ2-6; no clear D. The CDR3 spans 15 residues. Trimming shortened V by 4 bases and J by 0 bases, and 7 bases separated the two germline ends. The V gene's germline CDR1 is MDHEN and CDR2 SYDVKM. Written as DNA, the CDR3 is TGTGCCAGCAGTTACTTCGGCTCTGGGGCCAACGTCCTGACTTTC. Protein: CASSYFGSGANVLTF.

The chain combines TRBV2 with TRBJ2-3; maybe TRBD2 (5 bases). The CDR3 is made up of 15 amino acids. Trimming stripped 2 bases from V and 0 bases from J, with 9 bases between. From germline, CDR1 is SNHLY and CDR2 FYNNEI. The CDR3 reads CASSELAASTDTQYF. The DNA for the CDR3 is TGTGCCAGCAGTGAACTAGCCGCTAGCACAGATACGCAGTATTTT. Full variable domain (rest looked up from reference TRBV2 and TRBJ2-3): EPEVTQTPSHQVTQMGQEVILRCVPISNHLYFYWYRQILGQKVEFLVSFYNNEISEKSEIFDDQFSVERPDGSNFTLKIRSTKLEDSAMYFCASSELAASTDTQYFGPGTRLTVL.

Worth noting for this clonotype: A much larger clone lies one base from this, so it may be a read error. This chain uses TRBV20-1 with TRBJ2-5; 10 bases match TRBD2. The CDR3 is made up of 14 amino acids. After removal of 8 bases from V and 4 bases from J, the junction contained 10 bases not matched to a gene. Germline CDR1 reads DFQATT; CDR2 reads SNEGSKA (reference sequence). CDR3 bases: TGCAGTACCAGAGCGGGAGGGCCTGGAGAGACCCAGTACTTC. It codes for CSTRAGGPGETQYF.

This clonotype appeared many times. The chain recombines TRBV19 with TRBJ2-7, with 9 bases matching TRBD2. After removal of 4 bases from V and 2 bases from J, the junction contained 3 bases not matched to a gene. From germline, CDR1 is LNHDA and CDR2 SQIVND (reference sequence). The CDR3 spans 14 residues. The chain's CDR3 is CASSNAGGPYEQYF. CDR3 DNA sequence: TGTGCCAGTAGTAACGCGGGAGGGCCCTACGAGCAGTACTTC.

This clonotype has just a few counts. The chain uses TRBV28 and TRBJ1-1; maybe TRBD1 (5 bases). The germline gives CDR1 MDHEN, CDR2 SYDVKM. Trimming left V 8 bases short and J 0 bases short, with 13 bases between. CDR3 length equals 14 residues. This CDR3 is CASGSGALNTEAFF. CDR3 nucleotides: TGTGCCAGCGGTAGCGGGGCCTTGAACACTGAAGCTTTCTTT.

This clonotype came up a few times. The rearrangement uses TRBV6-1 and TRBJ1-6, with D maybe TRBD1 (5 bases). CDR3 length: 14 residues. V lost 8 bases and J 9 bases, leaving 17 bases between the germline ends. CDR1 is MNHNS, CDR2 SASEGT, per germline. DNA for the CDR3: TGTGCCAGCCACTTCGCGACAGAGGTTTCACCCCTCCACTTT. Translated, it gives CASHFATEVSPLHF.

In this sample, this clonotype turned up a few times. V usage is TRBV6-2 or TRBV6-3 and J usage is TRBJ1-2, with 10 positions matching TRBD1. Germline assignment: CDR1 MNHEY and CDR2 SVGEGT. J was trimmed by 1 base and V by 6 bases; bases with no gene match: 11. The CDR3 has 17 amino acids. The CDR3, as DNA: TGTGCCAGCAGACGGGACAGGGGAGTTTACATTAACTATGGCTACACCTTC. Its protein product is CASRRDRGVYINYGYTF.

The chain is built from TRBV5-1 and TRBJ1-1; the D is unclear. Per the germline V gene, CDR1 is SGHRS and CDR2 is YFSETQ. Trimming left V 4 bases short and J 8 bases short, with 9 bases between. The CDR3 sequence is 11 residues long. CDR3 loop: CASSKDREAFF. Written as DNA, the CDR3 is TGCGCCAGCAGCAAGGACCGGGAAGCTTTCTTT.

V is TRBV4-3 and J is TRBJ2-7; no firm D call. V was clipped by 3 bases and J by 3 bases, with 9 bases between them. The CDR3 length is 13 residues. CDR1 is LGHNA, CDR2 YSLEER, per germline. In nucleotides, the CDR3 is TGCGCCAGCAGCCACCGGGTTGGCTACGAGCAGTACTTC. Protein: CASSHRVGYEQYF.

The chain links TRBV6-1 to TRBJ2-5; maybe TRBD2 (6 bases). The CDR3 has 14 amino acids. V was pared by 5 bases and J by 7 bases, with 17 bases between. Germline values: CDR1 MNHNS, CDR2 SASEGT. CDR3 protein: CASSTQAVGGTQYF. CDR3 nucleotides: TGTGCCAGCAGTACACAAGCGGTCGGGGGGACCCAGTACTTC.

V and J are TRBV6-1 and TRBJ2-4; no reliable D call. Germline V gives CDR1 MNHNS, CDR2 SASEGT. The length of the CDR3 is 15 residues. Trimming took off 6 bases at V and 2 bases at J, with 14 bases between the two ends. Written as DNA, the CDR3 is TGTGCCAGCAGCCTCCCCGGCAGAACCAAAAACATTCAGTACTTC. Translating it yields CASSLPGRTKNIQYF.

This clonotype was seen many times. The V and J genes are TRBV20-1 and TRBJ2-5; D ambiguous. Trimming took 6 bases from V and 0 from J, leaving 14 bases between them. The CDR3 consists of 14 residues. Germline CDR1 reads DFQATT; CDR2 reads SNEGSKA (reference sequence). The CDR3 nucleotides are TGCAGTGCAACCCGAGGATGGTACCAAGAGACCCAGTACTTC. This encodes CSATRGWYQETQYF.